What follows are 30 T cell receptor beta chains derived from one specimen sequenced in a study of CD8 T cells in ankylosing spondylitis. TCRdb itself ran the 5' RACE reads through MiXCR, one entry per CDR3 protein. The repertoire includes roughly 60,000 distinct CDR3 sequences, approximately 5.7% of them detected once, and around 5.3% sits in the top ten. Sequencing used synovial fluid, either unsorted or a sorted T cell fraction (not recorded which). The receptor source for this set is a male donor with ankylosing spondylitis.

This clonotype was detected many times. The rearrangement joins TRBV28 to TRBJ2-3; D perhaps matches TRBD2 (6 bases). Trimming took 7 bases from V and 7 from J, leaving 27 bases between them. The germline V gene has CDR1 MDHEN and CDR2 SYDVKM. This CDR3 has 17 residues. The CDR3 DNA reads TGTGCCAGCACCACCCTCAGCAAGGGACTCCCCTCATATACGCAGTATTTT. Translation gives CASTTLSKGLPSYTQYF.

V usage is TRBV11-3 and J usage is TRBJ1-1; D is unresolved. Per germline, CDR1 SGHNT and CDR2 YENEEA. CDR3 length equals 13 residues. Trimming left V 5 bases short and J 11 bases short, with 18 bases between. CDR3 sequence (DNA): TGTGCCAGCAGCCCGGGCCCCGGGCGCGGTGCTTTCTTT. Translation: CASSPGPGRGAFF. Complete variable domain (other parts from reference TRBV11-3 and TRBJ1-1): EAGVVQSPRYKIIEKKQPVAFWCNPISGHNTLYWYLQNLGQGPELLIRYENEEAVDDSQLPKDRFSAERLKGVDSTLKIQPAELGDSAVYLCASSPGPGRGAFFGQGTRLTVV.

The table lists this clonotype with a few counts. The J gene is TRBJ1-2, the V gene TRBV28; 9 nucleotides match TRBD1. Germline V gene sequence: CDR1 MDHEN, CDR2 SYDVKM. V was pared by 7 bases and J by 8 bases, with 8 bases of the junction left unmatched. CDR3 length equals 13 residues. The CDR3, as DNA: TGTGCCAGCAACGGACAGGGGTTCGAGGGCTACACCTTC. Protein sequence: CASNGQGFEGYTF.

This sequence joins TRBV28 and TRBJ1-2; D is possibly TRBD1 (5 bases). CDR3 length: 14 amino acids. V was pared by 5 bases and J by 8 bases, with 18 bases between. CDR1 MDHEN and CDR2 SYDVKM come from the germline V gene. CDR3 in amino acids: CASSPPIPRGGYTF. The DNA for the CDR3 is TGTGCCAGCAGTCCCCCGATTCCGCGGGGCGGCTACACCTTC.

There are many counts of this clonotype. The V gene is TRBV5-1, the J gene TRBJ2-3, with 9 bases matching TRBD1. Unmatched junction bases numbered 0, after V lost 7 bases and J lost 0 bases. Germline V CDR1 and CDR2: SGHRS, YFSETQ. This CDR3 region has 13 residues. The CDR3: CASGTGSTDTQYF. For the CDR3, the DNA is TGCGCCAGCGGGACAGGGAGCACAGATACGCAGTATTTT.

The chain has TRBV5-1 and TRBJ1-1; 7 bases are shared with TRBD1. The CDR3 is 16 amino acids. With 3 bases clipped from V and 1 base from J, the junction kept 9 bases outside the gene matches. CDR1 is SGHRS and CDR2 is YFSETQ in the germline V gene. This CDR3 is CASSSQQGYGNTEAFF. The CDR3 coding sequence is TGCGCCAGCAGCTCCCAACAGGGGTACGGGAACACTGAAGCTTTCTTT.

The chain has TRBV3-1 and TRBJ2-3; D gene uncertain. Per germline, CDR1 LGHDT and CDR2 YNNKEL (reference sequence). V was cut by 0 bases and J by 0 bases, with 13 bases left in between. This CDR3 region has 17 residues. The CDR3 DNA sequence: TGTGCCAGCAGCCAAGATATGGCGGTCCCCAGCACAGATACGCAGTATTTT. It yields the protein CASSQDMAVPSTDTQYF.

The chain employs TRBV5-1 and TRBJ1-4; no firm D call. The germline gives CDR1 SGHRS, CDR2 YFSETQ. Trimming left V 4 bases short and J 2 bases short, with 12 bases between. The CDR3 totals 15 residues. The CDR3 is CASSATDSTNEKLFF. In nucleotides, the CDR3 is TGCGCCAGCAGCGCGACGGACTCCACTAATGAAAAACTGTTTTTT.

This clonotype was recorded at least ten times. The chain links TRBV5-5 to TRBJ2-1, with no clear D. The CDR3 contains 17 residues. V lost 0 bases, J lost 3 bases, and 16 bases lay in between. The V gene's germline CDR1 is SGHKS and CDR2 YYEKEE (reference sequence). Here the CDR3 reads CASSLGWGRKIYNEQFF. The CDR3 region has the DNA TGTGCCAGCAGCTTGGGCTGGGGTCGGAAAATCTACAATGAGCAGTTCTTC.

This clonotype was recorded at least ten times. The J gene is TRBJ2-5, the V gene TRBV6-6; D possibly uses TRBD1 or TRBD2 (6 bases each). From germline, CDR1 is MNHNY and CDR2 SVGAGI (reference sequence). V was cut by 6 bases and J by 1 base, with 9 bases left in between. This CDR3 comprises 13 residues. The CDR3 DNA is TGTGCCAGCAGCGGAGGGGGCCAAGAGACCCAGTACTTC. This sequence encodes CASSGGGQETQYF.

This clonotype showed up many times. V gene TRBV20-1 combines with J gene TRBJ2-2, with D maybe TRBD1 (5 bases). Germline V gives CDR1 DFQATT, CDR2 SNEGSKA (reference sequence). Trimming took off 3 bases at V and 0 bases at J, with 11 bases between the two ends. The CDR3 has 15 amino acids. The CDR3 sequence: CSASGRAPNTGELFF. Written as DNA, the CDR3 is TGCAGTGCTAGCGGCAGGGCCCCGAACACCGGGGAGCTGTTTTTT.

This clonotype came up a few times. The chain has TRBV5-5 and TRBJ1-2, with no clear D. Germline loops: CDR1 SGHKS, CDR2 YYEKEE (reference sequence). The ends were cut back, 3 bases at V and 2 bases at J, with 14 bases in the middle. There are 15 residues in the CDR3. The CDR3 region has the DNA TGTGCCAGCAGCTCCCGACCGGAGGGCAACTATGGCTACACCTTC. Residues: CASSSRPEGNYGYTF.

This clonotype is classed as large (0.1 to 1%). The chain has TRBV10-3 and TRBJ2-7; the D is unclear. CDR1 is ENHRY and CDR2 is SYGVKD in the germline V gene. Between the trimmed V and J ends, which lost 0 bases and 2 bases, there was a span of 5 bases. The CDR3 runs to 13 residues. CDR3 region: CAISESSPYEQYF. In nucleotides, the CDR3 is TGTGCCATCAGTGAGTCTTCCCCCTACGAGCAGTACTTC.

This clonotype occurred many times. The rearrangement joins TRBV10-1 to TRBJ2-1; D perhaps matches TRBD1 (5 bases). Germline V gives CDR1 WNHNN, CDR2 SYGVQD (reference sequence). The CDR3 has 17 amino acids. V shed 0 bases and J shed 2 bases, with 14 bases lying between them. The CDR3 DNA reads TGCGCCAGCAGTGAGTCGATACAGGAAACAGCCTACAATGAGCAGTTCTTC. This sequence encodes CASSESIQETAYNEQFF.

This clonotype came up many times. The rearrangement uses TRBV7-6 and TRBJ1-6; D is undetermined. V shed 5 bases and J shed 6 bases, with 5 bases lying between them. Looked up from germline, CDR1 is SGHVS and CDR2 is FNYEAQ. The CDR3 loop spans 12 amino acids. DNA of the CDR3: TGTGCCAGCAGCCGCAGTAATTCACCCCTCCACTTT. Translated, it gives CASSRSNSPLHF.

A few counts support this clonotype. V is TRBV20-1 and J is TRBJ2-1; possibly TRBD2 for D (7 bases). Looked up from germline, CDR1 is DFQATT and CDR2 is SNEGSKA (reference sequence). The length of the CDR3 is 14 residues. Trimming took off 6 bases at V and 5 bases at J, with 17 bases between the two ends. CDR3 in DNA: TGCAGTGCGGAGGGGGGGCGCTTTAACAATGAGCAGTTCTTC. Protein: CSAEGGRFNNEQFF.

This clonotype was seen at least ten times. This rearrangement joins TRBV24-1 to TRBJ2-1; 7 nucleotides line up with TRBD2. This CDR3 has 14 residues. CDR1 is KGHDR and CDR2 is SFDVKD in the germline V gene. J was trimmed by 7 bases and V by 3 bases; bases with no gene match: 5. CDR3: CATSDATSMNEQFF. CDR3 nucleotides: TGTGCCACCAGTGATGCGACTAGCATGAATGAGCAGTTCTTC.

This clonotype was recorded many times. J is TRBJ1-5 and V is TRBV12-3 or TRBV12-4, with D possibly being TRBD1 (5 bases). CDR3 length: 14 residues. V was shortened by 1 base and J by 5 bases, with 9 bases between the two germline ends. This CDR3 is CASSLGDRDQPQHF. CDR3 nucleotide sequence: TGTGCCAGCAGTTTAGGGGACCGCGATCAGCCCCAGCATTTT.

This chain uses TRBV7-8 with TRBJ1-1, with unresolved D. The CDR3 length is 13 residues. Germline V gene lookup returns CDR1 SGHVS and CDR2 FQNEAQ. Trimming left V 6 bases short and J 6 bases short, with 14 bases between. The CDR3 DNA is TGTGCCAGCAGTCGCATTCGGGCCGCTGAAGCTTTCTTT. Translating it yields CASSRIRAAEAFF.

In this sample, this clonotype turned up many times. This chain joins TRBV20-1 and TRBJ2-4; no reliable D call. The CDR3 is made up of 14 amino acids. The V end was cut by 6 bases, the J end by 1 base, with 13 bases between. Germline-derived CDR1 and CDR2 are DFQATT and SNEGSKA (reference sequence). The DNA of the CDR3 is TGCAGTGCCAAGCCTCCTGGGGCCAAAAACATTCAGTACTTC. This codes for CSAKPPGAKNIQYF.

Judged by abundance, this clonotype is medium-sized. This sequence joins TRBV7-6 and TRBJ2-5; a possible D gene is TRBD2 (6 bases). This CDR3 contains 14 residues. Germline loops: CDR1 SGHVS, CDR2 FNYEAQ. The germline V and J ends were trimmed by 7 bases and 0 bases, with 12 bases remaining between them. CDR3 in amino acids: CASTWREDQETQYF. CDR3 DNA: TGTGCCAGCACGTGGAGGGAGGACCAAGAGACCCAGTACTTC.

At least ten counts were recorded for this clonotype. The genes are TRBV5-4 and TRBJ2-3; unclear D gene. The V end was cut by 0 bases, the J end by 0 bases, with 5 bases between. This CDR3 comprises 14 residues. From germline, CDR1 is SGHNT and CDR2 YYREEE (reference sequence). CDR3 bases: TGTGCCAGCAGCTTGGAACCCAGCACAGATACGCAGTATTTT. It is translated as CASSLEPSTDTQYF.

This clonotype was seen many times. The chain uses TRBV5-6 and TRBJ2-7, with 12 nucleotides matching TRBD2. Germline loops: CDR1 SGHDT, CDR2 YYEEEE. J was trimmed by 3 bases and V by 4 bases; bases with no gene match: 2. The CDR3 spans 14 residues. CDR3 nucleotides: TGTGCCAGCAGCCGGGGACTAGCGGGCTACGAGCAGTACTTC. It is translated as CASSRGLAGYEQYF.

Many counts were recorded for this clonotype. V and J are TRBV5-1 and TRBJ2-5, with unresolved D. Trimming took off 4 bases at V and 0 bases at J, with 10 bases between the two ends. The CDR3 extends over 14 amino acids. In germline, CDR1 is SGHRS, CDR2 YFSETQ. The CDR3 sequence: CASSDTRNQETQYF. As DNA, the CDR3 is TGCGCCAGCAGCGATACCAGAAACCAAGAGACCCAGTACTTC.

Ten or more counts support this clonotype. The CDR3 DNA sequence: TGTGCCAGCAGTTCCGTCCCGCCGGGAGTTACAGATACGCAGTATTTT. It codes for CASSSVPPGVTDTQYF. The V gene is TRBV12-3 or TRBV12-4, the J gene TRBJ2-3; D is perhaps TRBD2 (6 bases). The CDR3 has 16 amino acids. The ends were cut back, 4 bases at V and 3 bases at J, with 17 bases in the middle.

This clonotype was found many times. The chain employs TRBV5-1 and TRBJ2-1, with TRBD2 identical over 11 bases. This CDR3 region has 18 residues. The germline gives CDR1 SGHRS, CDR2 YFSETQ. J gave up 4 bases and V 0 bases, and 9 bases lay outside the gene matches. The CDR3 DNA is TGCGCCAGCAGCTTGGGTAGTACTAGCGGGAGAAGGTACAATGAGCAGTTCTTC. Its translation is CASSLGSTSGRRYNEQFF.

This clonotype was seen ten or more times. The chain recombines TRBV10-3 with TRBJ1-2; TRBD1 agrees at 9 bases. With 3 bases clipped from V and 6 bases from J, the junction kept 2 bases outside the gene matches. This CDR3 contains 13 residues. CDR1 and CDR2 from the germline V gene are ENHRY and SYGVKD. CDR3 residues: CAISDRTGDGYTF. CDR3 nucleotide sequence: TGTGCCATCAGTGATAGGACAGGGGATGGCTACACCTTC.

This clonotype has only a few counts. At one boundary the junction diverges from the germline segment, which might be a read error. The CDR3 protein is CASSLGEDRVADF. The CDR3 coding sequence is TGTGCCAGCAGCTTGGGGGAGGACAGGGTAGCGGACTTC. The V call is TRBV5-8, the J call TRBJ2-4; 8 nucleotides match TRBD1. The CDR3 spans 13 residues. Looked up from germline, CDR1 is SGHTS and CDR2 is YDEGEE. Full variable domain (rest looked up from reference TRBV5-8 and TRBJ2-4): EAGVTQSPTHLIKTRGQQATLRCSPISGHTSVYWYQQALGLGLQFLLWYDEGEERNRGNFPPRFSGRQFPNYSSELNVNALELEDSALYLCASSLGEDRVADFGAGTRLSVL.

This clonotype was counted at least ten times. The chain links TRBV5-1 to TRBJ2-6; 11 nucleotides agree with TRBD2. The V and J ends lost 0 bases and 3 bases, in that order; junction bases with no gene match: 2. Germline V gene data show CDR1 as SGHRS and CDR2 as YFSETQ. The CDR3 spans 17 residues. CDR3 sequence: CASSLELAGDGANVLTF. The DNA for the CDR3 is TGCGCCAGCAGCTTGGAACTAGCGGGAGATGGGGCCAACGTCCTGACTTTC.

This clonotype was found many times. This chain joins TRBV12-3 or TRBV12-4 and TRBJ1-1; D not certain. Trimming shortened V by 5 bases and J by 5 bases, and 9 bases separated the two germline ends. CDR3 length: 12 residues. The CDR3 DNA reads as TGTGCCAGCAGTGTCTTTGAGACTGAAGCTTTCTTT. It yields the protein CASSVFETEAFF.